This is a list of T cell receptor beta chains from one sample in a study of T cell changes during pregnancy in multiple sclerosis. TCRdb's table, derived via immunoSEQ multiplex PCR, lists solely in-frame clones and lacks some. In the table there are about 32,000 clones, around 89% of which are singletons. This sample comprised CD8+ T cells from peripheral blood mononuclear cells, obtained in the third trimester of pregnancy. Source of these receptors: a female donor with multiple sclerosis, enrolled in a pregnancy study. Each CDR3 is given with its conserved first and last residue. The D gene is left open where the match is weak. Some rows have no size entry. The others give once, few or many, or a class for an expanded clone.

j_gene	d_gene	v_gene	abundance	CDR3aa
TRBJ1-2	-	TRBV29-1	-	CSVPEEGGYTF
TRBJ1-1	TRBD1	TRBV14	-	CASSPIRTGGDTEAFF
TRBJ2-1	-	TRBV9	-	CASGLGAGANEQFF
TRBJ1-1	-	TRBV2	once	CASSEPPGTEAFF
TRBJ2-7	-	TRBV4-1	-	CASSQEEGPVEQYF
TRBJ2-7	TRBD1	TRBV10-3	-	CAISTDRVGEQYF
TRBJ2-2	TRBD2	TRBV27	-	CASSRGGASGATTGELFF
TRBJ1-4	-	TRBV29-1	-	CSVDGGSTNEKLFF
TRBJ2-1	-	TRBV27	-	CASRPGQLDEQFF
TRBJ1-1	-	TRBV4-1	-	CASSQVRTALNTEAFF
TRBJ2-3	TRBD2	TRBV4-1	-	CASSQELADGTDTQYF
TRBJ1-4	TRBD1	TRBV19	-	CASSINRGLQQKLFF
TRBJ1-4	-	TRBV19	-	CASSPGGGMNEKLFF
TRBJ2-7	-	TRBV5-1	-	CASSLLSSYEQYF
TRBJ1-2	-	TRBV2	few	CASRGASYTF
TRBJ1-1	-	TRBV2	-	CASPSGQNTEAFF
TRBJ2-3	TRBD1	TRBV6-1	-	CASSDRTGGSDTQYF
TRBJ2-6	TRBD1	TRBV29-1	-	CSVGPGQGISGANVLTF
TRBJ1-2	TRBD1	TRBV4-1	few	CASSQGTGALYGYTF
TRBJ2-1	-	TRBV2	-	CASSLYSYNEQFF
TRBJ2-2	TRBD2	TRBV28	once	CATAGLAGNTGELFF
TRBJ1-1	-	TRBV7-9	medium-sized	CASSSGYTEAFF
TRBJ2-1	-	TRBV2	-	CASREGRFSYNEQFF
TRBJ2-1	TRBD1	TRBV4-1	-	CASSQESWDSLEQFF
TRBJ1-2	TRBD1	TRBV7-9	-	CASSGGLGQGVDYGYTF
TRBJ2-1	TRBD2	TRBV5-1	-	CASSSPWGRGGYNEQLF
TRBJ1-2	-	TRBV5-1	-	CASSLRGWDTNYGYTF
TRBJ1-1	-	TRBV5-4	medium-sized	CASSLITWAGHVNTEAFF
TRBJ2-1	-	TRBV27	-	CASSVLTEILNEQFF
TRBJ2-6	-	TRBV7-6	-	CASSPFRRAAFGANVLTF
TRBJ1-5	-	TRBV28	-	CASSLGARPTSPQHF
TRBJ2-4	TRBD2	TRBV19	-	CASSLQTSGRAKNIQYF
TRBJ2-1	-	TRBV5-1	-	CASSLKGYNEQFF
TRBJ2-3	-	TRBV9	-	CASSGPGGRGKDTQYF
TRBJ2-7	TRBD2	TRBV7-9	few	CASSPTSGSYEQYF
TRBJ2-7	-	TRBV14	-	CASSQGSGFSYEQYF
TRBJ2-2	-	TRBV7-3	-	CASSPGGSNTGELFF
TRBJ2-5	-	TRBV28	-	CASSLAVQETQYF
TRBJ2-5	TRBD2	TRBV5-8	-	CASSFPSGGQGLQETQYF
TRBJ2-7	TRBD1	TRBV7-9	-	CASSLGQGTYEQYF
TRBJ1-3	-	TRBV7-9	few	CASSPPGDPRNTIYF
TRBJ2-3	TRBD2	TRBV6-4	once	CASSDSAGGSTDTQYF
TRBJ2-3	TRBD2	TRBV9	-	CASSPLRGGTDTQYF
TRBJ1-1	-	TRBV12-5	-	CASAWGGLDTEAFF
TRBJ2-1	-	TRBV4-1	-	CASSRGVTVYNEQFF